Following are 20 T cell receptor beta chains from one sample sequenced in a study of cytomegalovirus exposure and HLA in healthy donors. This table comes from immunoSEQ multiplex PCR, and its TCRdb copy is limited to in-frame clones, with some not included. The sample carries approximately 270,000 clones, nearly 90% recorded once. The material sequenced was PBMCs. The source is a woman between 18 and 30 years old in good health and CMV-seronegative.

The chain carries TRBV7-8 and TRBJ2-7, with 14 nucleotides matching TRBD2. This CDR3 is 16 amino acids long. Germline CDR1 reads SGHVS; CDR2 reads FQNEAQ. Unmatched junction bases numbered 4, after V lost 5 bases and J lost 1 base. CDR3 amino acids: CASSEGTSGGSYEQYF. The CDR3 DNA reads as TGTGCCAGCAGCGAAGGGACTAGCGGGGGATCCTACGAGCAGTACTTC.

This chain connects TRBV27 to TRBJ2-4; 7 positions agree with TRBD1. The CDR3 spans 14 residues. With 3 bases clipped from V and 5 bases from J, the junction kept 4 bases outside the gene matches. Germline CDR1 MNHEY, CDR2 SMNVEV (reference sequence). In DNA form, the CDR3 reads TGTGCCAGCAGTTTGTACACAGGGGAAAACATTCAGTACTTC. Protein product: CASSLYTGENIQYF.

This sequence joins TRBV6-7 and TRBJ1-6, with TRBD1 as a possible D gene (6 bases). TRBV6-7 is an ORF for which the function is uncertain. CDR3 length: 19 amino acids. V gave up 0 bases and J gave up 6 bases, with 21 bases separating them. The CDR3: CASSYSDKAHRGCNSPLHF. The CDR3 DNA is TGTGCCAGCAGTTACTCAGACAAGGCTCATAGGGGGTGTAATTCACCCCTCCACTTT.

The genes are TRBV6-1 and TRBJ2-3; 15 positions agree with TRBD2. V lost 1 base and J lost 8; bases outside the gene matches: 1. Germline V gene data show CDR1 as MNHNS and CDR2 as SASEGT. This CDR3 comprises 15 residues. DNA of the CDR3: TGTGCCAGCAGTGAAGGGACTAGCGGGGGGGGTACGCAGTATTTT. This sequence encodes CASSEGTSGGGTQYF.

The rearrangement links TRBV10-2 to TRBJ1-5, with D uncertain. The V end was cut by 2 bases, the J end by 2 bases, with 7 bases between. Per germline, CDR1 WSHSY and CDR2 SAAADI. There are 14 residues in the CDR3. DNA for the CDR3: TGCGCCAGCAGTGAGATGCAGGGCAATCAGCCCCAGCATTTT. Amino acids: CASSEMQGNQPQHF.

This sequence joins TRBV5-3 and TRBJ1-2; D remains unclear. TRBV5-3 is assigned to the ORF class and has an uncertain function. This CDR3 has 15 residues. V was shortened by 0 bases and J by 0 bases, with 9 bases between the two germline ends. DNA of the CDR3: TGTGCCAGAAGCTTGGCCCCGACATCTAACTATGGCTACACCTTC. Amino acid sequence: CARSLAPTSNYGYTF.

The chain combines TRBV4-2 with TRBJ2-5; tentatively, D is TRBD2 (6 bases). V shed 8 bases and J shed 5 bases, with 12 bases lying between them. The length of the CDR3 is 12 residues. Germline CDR1 LGHNA, CDR2 YNFKEQ. The CDR3 reads CASRGDGETQYF. The CDR3 region has the DNA TGTGCCAGCCGCGGGGACGGGGAGACCCAGTACTTC.

The table lists this clone with a count of one. The chain is built from TRBV28 and TRBJ2-2; unclear D gene. Trimming stripped 5 bases from V and 7 bases from J, with 14 bases between. CDR1 and CDR2 (germline): MDHEN, SYDVKM. The CDR3 is made up of 14 amino acids. The CDR3 region is CASSPLEVGGELFF. The CDR3 nucleotides are TGTGCCAGCAGTCCCCTAGAGGTTGGCGGGGAGCTGTTTTTT.

The chain combines TRBV5-8 with TRBJ2-5; 7 nucleotides align to TRBD1. Germline CDR1 SGHTS, CDR2 YDEGEE. Losses at the gene ends were 4 bases for V and 5 bases for J; bases not matched to a gene: 14. The CDR3 totals 16 residues. The CDR3 is CASSPPTGTARETQYF. The DNA of the CDR3 is TGTGCCAGCAGCCCGCCGACAGGGACGGCGAGGGAGACCCAGTACTTC.

The chain joins TRBV14 to TRBJ2-1; TRBD2 agrees at 10 bases. J lost 3 bases, V lost 6 bases, and 8 bases had no gene match. CDR3 size: 16 residues. Germline lookup yields CDR1 SGHDN and CDR2 FVKESK. The CDR3 is CASSLLAGAHYNEQFF. Written as DNA, the CDR3 is TGTGCCAGCAGTCTCCTAGCGGGGGCCCACTACAATGAGCAGTTCTTC.

The chain recombines TRBV27 with TRBJ1-2; D is unclear. The germline V and J ends were trimmed by 1 base and 2 bases, with 8 bases remaining between them. The CDR3 has 14 residues. Germline V lookup: CDR1 MNHEY, CDR2 SMNVEV (reference sequence). The CDR3 region has the DNA TGTGCCAGCAGTTTATACTACGGAAACTATGGCTACACCTTC. As protein: CASSLYYGNYGYTF.

V usage is TRBV10-1 and J usage is TRBJ2-1, with 7 bases that match TRBD2. With 0 bases clipped from V and 4 bases from J, the junction kept 6 bases outside the gene matches. Germline assignment: CDR1 WNHNN and CDR2 SYGVQD (reference sequence). The CDR3 loop spans 16 amino acids. The CDR3 DNA sequence: TGCGCCAGCAGTGAGTCCGGGACTAATATTTACAATGAGCAGTTCTTC. Translating gives CASSESGTNIYNEQFF.

The sample holds a few counts of this clone. V usage is TRBV4-3 and J usage is TRBJ2-5, with TRBD2 identical over 9 bases. The CDR3 covers 16 residues. CDR1 is LGHNA and CDR2 is YSLEER in the germline V gene. V lost 0 bases, J lost 5 bases, and 7 bases stayed unmatched. The CDR3 region has the DNA TGCGCCAGCAGCCAAGAACGCGGGGGGGCCGCGGAGACCCAGTACTTC. The encoded protein is CASSQERGGAAETQYF.

The rearrangement joins TRBV5-6 to TRBJ2-3, with 8 bases fitting TRBD2. The CDR3 runs 15 residues. Germline V CDR1 and CDR2: SGHDT, YYEEEE. The junction had 4 bases not matched to a gene; V was cut back by 3 bases and J by 1 base. The CDR3 coding sequence is TGTGCCAGCAGCTCGGGGGGGCGGGGCACAGATACGCAGTATTTT. Its protein is CASSSGGRGTDTQYF. The complete variable domain, with remaining parts taken from reference TRBV5-6 and TRBJ2-3, reads DAGVTQSPTHLIKTRGQQVTLRCSPKSGHDTVSWYQQALGQGPQFIFQYYEEEERQRGNFPDRFSGHQFPNYSSELNVNALLLGDSALYLCASSSGGRGTDTQYFGPGTRLTVL.

The chain joins TRBV6-4 to TRBJ1-6; D remains ambiguous. V was clipped by 0 bases and J by 2 bases, with 26 bases between them. Germline CDR1 reads MRHNA; CDR2 reads SNTAGT. CDR3 length: 22 residues. CDR3 region: CASSDSGMEVGIYKPYNSPLHF. DNA for the CDR3: TGTGCCAGCAGTGACTCGGGTATGGAGGTGGGCATTTACAAACCCTATAATTCACCCCTCCACTTT.

The CDR3 region is CASSLVVANYGYTF. The DNA of the CDR3 is TGTGCCAGCAGCTTAGTTGTAGCTAACTATGGCTACACCTTC. The chain couples TRBV7-9 to TRBJ1-2; D gene uncertain. The CDR3 spans 14 residues. The germline V and J ends were trimmed by 1 base and 0 bases, with 6 bases remaining between them. The germline V gene encodes CDR1 SEHNR and CDR2 FQNEAQ (reference sequence). The complete variable domain, with remaining parts taken from reference TRBV7-9 and TRBJ1-2, reads DTGVSQNPRHKITKRGQNVTFRCDPISEHNRLYWYRQTLGQGPEFLTYFQNEAQLEKSRLLSDRFSAERPKGSFSTLEIQRTEQGDSAMYLCASSLVVANYGYTFGSGTRLTVV.

The chain couples TRBV6-6 to TRBJ1-5; D might be TRBD1 (6 bases). The CDR3 covers 14 residues. V was trimmed by 6 bases and J by 4 bases, leaving 13 bases between them. The germline gives CDR1 MNHNY, CDR2 SVGAGI (reference sequence). The CDR3: CASSQDRANQPQHF. Here the CDR3 DNA reads TGTGCCAGCAGCCAGGACAGAGCAAATCAGCCCCAGCATTTT.

This clone occurred once. This sequence joins TRBV7-8 and TRBJ1-5; D gene uncertain. Looked up from germline, CDR1 is SGHVS and CDR2 is FQNEAQ. The CDR3 has 14 amino acids. V lost 3 bases and J 6 bases, leaving 12 bases between the germline ends. CDR3 protein: CASSLQSGIQPQHF. The CDR3 nucleotides are TGTGCCAGCAGCTTGCAGAGCGGGATTCAGCCCCAGCATTTT.

For the CDR3, the DNA is TGTGCCAGCAGCCCGGGACTAGCGGCGTACCAAGAGACCCAGTACTTC. Encoded protein: CASSPGLAAYQETQYF. The chain combines TRBV11-2 with TRBJ2-5; 11 bases are a match to TRBD2. J lost 0 bases, V lost 5 bases, and 5 bases had no gene match. This CDR3 region has 16 residues. Germline values: CDR1 SGHAT, CDR2 FQNNGV. Full variable domain (rest looked up from reference TRBV11-2 and TRBJ2-5): EAGVAQSPRYKIIEKRQSVAFWCNPISGHATLYWYQQILGQGPKLLIQFQNNGVVDDSQLPKDRFSAERLKGVDSTLKIQPAKLEDSAVYLCASSPGLAAYQETQYFGPGTRLLVL.

This clone came up once. The rearrangement joins TRBV4-1 to TRBJ2-2, with D maybe TRBD2 (6 bases). This CDR3 spans 17 amino acids. V was cut by 4 bases and J by 2 bases, with 17 bases left in between. The V gene's germline CDR1 is MGHRA and CDR2 YSYEKL. CDR3 in amino acids: CASSPGGGGINTGELFF. DNA for the CDR3: TGCGCCAGCAGCCCTGGGGGAGGCGGTATAAACACCGGGGAGCTGTTTTTT.